These 19 T cell receptor beta chains originate from one sample sequenced in a study. TCRdb re-called the 5' RACE reads with MiXCR, one entry per CDR3 protein. The sample holds about 54,000 distinct CDR3 sequences; about a sixth are singletons and the top ten take around 2.3%. Input material: naive CD4+ T cells sorted from blood. As for subset: naive CD4+ T cells, CD4+CD45RA+CD25-. These TCRs come from a female donor with breast cancer.

This clonotype was detected many times. The chain links TRBV5-1 to TRBJ2-7; 7 bases agree with TRBD1. Trimming took 4 bases from V and 4 from J; bases not matched to a gene: 11. CDR1 is SGHRS and CDR2 is YFSETQ in the germline V gene. The CDR3 contains 15 residues. The CDR3 DNA reads TGCGCCAGCAGCCTGACAGGGATTGCTATTTACGAGCAGTACTTC. Its translation: CASSLTGIAIYEQYF.

The genes are TRBV5-5 and TRBJ2-1, with 15 bases fitting TRBD2. The J segment lost 5 bases and the V segment lost 4 bases, leaving 1 base of the junction unmatched. The CDR3 extends over 15 amino acids. Germline V gene lookup returns CDR1 SGHKS and CDR2 YYEKEE (reference sequence). CDR3 nucleotide sequence: TGTGCCAGCAGCCGGACTAGCGGGAGGGACAATGAGCAGTTCTTC. Translated, it gives CASSRTSGRDNEQFF.

This clonotype was detected a few times. J is TRBJ1-6 and V is TRBV7-2; D is unresolved. CDR3 size: 16 residues. The V and J ends lost 2 bases and 4 bases respectively, with 12 bases between them. CDR1 is SGHTA, CDR2 FQGNSA, per germline. The CDR3 DNA follows: TGTGCCAGCAGCTTACAGCCTCCGGGATATAATTCACCCCTCCACTTT. This sequence encodes CASSLQPPGYNSPLHF.

This clonotype was observed a handful of times. The V gene is TRBV6-1, the J gene TRBJ1-2; D is possibly TRBD1 (6 bases). The germline CDR1 and CDR2 sequences are MNHNS and SASEGT. V gave up 8 bases and J gave up 0 bases, with 16 bases separating them. The length of the CDR3 is 15 residues. The CDR3 DNA reads TGTGCCAGCCAAGGACAGTTTCCAGCTAACTATGGCTACACCTTC. As protein: CASQGQFPANYGYTF.

This clonotype was observed at least ten times. This chain links TRBV11-2 with TRBJ2-5, with unresolved D. This CDR3 spans 13 amino acids. The ends were cut back, 6 bases at V and 5 bases at J, with 13 bases in the middle. Germline CDR1 is SGHAT and CDR2 is FQNNGV. The CDR3 bases are TGTGCCAGCAGTTTGTGGCGAACGGAGACCCAGTACTTC. Amino acid sequence: CASSLWRTETQYF. Supplemented by reference TRBV11-2 and TRBJ2-5, the full variable domain reads EAGVAQSPRYKIIEKRQSVAFWCNPISGHATLYWYQQILGQGPKLLIQFQNNGVVDDSQLPKDRFSAERLKGVDSTLKIQPAKLEDSAVYLCASSLWRTETQYFGPGTRLLVL.

This rearrangement joins TRBV7-6 to TRBJ2-7; 8 bases line up with TRBD1. With 7 bases clipped from V and 6 bases from J, the junction kept 8 bases outside the gene matches. Germline V CDR1 and CDR2: SGHVS, FNYEAQ. The CDR3 covers 13 residues. The DNA of the CDR3 is TGTGCCAGCACCCCCGACAGGGGAGGCGAGCAGTACTTC. Its protein is CASTPDRGGEQYF.

V and J are TRBV7-2 and TRBJ2-1; tentative D call: TRBD2 (5 bases). Germline V gene lookup returns CDR1 SGHTA and CDR2 FQGNSA. The CDR3 loop spans 15 amino acids. The V gene lost 1 base and the J gene lost 9 bases, with 16 bases spanning the gap. The DNA for the CDR3 is TGTGCCAGCAGCTTAGTGTCTCTCGGTCGGGGTGAGCAGTTCTTC. Translation gives CASSLVSLGRGEQFF.

This clonotype was found many times. This chain links TRBV29-1 with TRBJ1-2; D uncertain. V was shortened by 2 bases and J by 4 bases, with 5 bases between the two germline ends. CDR1 SQVTM and CDR2 ANQGSEA come from the germline V gene. CDR3 length: 11 amino acids. The CDR3: CSVESGYGYTF. CDR3 DNA: TGCAGCGTTGAATCGGGCTATGGCTACACCTTC.

The gene calls are TRBV5-1 and TRBJ2-1; either TRBD1 or TRBD2 may fit D (5 bases each). This CDR3 has 15 residues. Per the germline V gene, CDR1 is SGHRS and CDR2 is YFSETQ. Trimming removed 0 bases from V and 7 bases from J, with 14 bases in between. The CDR3 DNA reads TGCGCCAGCAGCTTGGACGGCCTTGAGGGGAATGAGCAGTTCTTC. Protein: CASSLDGLEGNEQFF.

This clonotype was counted many times. The chain joins TRBV29-1 to TRBJ2-3; TRBD2 might be the D (5 bases). Germline V gene data show CDR1 as SQVTM and CDR2 as ANQGSEA. This CDR3 is 13 amino acids long. Trimming pared 6 bases from V and 2 bases from J, leaving 12 bases between. The CDR3 DNA reads as TGCAGCGTCAGAGGAGGAGTCACAGATACGCAGTATTTT. It yields the protein CSVRGGVTDTQYF.

This sequence joins TRBV5-1 and TRBJ1-2; D perhaps matches TRBD1 (6 bases). The CDR3 spans 13 residues. From germline, CDR1 is SGHRS and CDR2 YFSETQ. V was trimmed by 0 bases and J by 7 bases, leaving 10 bases between them. The DNA for the CDR3 is TGCGCCAGCAGCTTGGGACAGGCTACTGGCTACACCTTC. This codes for CASSLGQATGYTF.

The chain links TRBV6-1 to TRBJ2-3; 7 bases are shared with TRBD2. The germline V gene has CDR1 MNHNS and CDR2 SASEGT. CDR3 length: 16 amino acids. The J segment lost 0 bases and the V segment lost 8 bases, leaving 11 bases of the junction unmatched. The CDR3 is CASGTGTTSSTDTQYF. The CDR3 nucleotides read TGTGCCAGCGGGACCGGGACTACGAGCAGCACAGATACGCAGTATTTT.

The genes are TRBV6-5 and TRBJ2-7, with TRBD1 identical over 9 bases. This CDR3 region has 14 residues. CDR1 and CDR2 from the germline V gene are MNHEY and SVGAGI. The J segment lost 6 bases and the V segment lost 7 bases, leaving 10 bases of the junction unmatched. The CDR3 reads CASTSGTGLFEQYF. The CDR3 DNA is TGTGCCAGCACCTCCGGGACAGGGCTGTTCGAGCAGTACTTC.

Remarks on this clonotype: This may stem from a read error, because a much larger clone lies one nucleotide away. The CDR3 does not close with the conserved phenylalanine or tryptophan, likely indicating a read error. The chain employs TRBV5-1 and TRBJ2-5, with D tentatively TRBD1 or TRBD2 (6 bases each). Trimming took off 0 bases at V and 1 base at J, with 19 bases between the two ends. This CDR3 has 18 amino acids. CDR1 and CDR2 from the germline V gene are SGHRS and YFSETQ. In nucleotides, the CDR3 is TGCGCCAGCAGCTTGGTCGGAGGGGGATTATCGGGCCAAGAGACCCAGTACTCC. It encodes CASSLVGGGLSGQETQYS.

This sequence joins TRBV10-1 and TRBJ2-3, with 7 bases lining up with TRBD2. From germline, CDR1 is WNHNN and CDR2 SYGVQD (reference sequence). The CDR3 has 16 amino acids. V gave up 0 bases and J gave up 2 bases; unmatched junction bases: 5. CDR3 sequence: CASSESSGAFTDTQYF. Written as DNA, the CDR3 is TGCGCCAGCAGTGAGTCGAGCGGGGCTTTCACAGATACGCAGTATTTT.

This clonotype came up a few times. V gene TRBV5-1 combines with J gene TRBJ2-3; D gene ambiguous. The germline V and J ends were trimmed by 3 bases and 4 bases, with 12 bases remaining between them. Germline assignment: CDR1 SGHRS and CDR2 YFSETQ. The CDR3 is 14 residues long. The CDR3 DNA is TGCGCCAGCAGCTCCTTTTCGGGCCCAGATACGCAGTATTTT. As protein: CASSSFSGPDTQYF.

This clonotype has a handful of counts. This sequence joins TRBV18 and TRBJ2-3; D is uncertain. Per the germline V gene, CDR1 is KGHSH and CDR2 is LQKENI. The CDR3 sequence is 12 residues long. The V end lost 4 bases, the J end lost 6 bases, and 8 bases lay between the germline ends. DNA for the CDR3: TGTGCCAGCTCACGCGGTGGGGATACGCAGTATTTT. Translating gives CASSRGGDTQYF.

At least ten counts were recorded for this clonotype. The chain links TRBV5-1 to TRBJ2-5; 9 bases line up with TRBD1. Germline V gene data show CDR1 as SGHRS and CDR2 as YFSETQ. This CDR3 is 15 amino acids long. With 3 bases clipped from V and 0 bases from J, the junction kept 3 bases outside the gene matches. The CDR3 DNA is TGCGCCAGCAGCTCTGGGACAGGGTACCAAGAGACCCAGTACTTC. This encodes CASSSGTGYQETQYF.

This chain connects TRBV7-9 to TRBJ2-7; TRBD1 is a possible D gene (6 bases). Trimming cost V 5 bases and J 2 bases, with 13 bases left between them. Germline values: CDR1 SEHNR, CDR2 FQNEAQ (reference sequence). The CDR3 consists of 14 residues. CDR3 amino acids: CASSPRTAPYEQYF. In nucleotides, the CDR3 is TGTGCCAGCAGCCCCCGGACAGCCCCCTACGAGCAGTACTTC.